This T cell receptor beta chain was identified during a study of cytomegalovirus exposure and HLA in healthy donors. Looking at the study overall: An earlier analysis found some 120 million unique TCR beta sequences from around 180 million T cells. Of all 370 or so donors who were genotyped, about 80% belonged to the Caucasian-associated ancestry cluster.

The CDR3 is 17 residues long. Trimming at V came to 4 bases and at J to 6 bases, leaving 13 bases not matched to a gene. Germline V gene sequence: CDR1 MGHRA, CDR2 YSYEKL. 13 Jbeta primers and 60 Vbeta primers were used for the PCR. As handled by the study authors: In a later analysis, the count reached 76 million or so unique TCR beta chains, with 9 million to 11 million shared. The table came from immunoSEQ multiplex PCR; TCRdb's copy has only in-frame clones and leaves some out. V and J calls and clone size are as listed in that table; D and trimming were resolved from the DNA. The table lists approximately 150,000 clones, approximately 88% of them singletons. As concerns this clone: Its antigen is undetermined.

Study conclusions and caveats: Immune exposure data for these donors was limited to CMV serostatus.

This sequence was found in a young man in good health and CMV-seronegative. The chain employs TRBV4-1 and TRBJ2-4, with 9 bases lining up with TRBD2. Specimen: PBMCs. The CDR3 is CASSREASGGSGNIQYF. The CDR3 DNA reads TGCGCCAGCAGCCGAGAGGCAAGCGGGGGGTCGGGAAACATTCAGTACTTC.